This is a list of T cell receptor beta chains from one sample in a study of cytomegalovirus exposure and HLA in healthy donors. Produced via immunoSEQ multiplex PCR; TCRdb's table is partial and in-frame only. The top ten clones hold 9.7% of a sample with roughly 67,000 clones, about three quarters of them seen once. Source material: PBMCs. The receptors shown here come from a man between 40 and 49 years old in good health and CMV-seronegative. Both conserved end residues are trimmed from each CDR3.

V	CDR3
TRBV18	ASSPTKGQGEKLF
TRBV7-6	ASSQIPSTDTQY
TRBV7-7	ASSLTSGSGNEQF
TRBV7-9	ASSGPNTGELF
TRBV6-1	ASSEQGKMYYGYT
TRBV2	ASSGNSGESSPRTDTQY
TRBV5-6	ASSEDRIATNEKLF
TRBV6-6	ASSFDRGRETQY
TRBV6-5	ASSYLSAGHGYT
TRBV27	ASSSSNSIPYNEQF